The 20 T cell receptor beta chains below all came from one sample that was sequenced in a study of T cell responses to AZD1222 COVID-19 vaccine. Profiled with immunoSEQ multiplex PCR; TCRdb holds only in-frame clones, not every one. Of approximately 120,000 clones in the sample, roughly 90% were seen once. The material sequenced was peripheral blood, taken on day 0 of AZD1222 vaccination. These TCRs come from an adult in good health.

CDR3: CAISESQGPNYGYTF. CDR3 DNA: TGTGCCATCAGTGAGTCACAGGGCCCCAATTATGGCTACACCTTC. This chain links TRBV10-3 with TRBJ1-2; TRBD1 is a possible D gene (6 bases). The CDR3 extends over 15 amino acids. V was trimmed by 0 bases and J by 5 bases, leaving 13 bases between them. Germline CDR1 and CDR2: ENHRY and SYGVKD.

This clone is a singleton in its sample. The chain combines TRBV4-1 with TRBJ1-1; no clear D gene. The germline CDR1 and CDR2 sequences are MGHRA and YSYEKL. The CDR3 has 14 amino acids. V lost 1 base and J lost 3, with 9 bases in between. The CDR3 here is CASSQGHTDTEAFF. The CDR3 nucleotides read TGCGCCAGCAGCCAAGGACATACTGACACTGAAGCTTTCTTT.

This chain uses TRBV24-1 with TRBJ2-1; D remains ambiguous. Trimming pared 10 bases from V and 8 bases from J, leaving 8 bases between. The CDR3 covers 10 residues. The germline gives CDR1 KGHDR, CDR2 SFDVKD. The CDR3 loop reads CATRGDEQFF. As DNA, the CDR3 is TGTGCCACAAGAGGCGATGAGCAGTTCTTC.

The rearrangement links TRBV5-4 to TRBJ1-1; unclear D gene. The V and J ends lost 0 bases and 1 base respectively, with 7 bases between them. Germline-derived CDR1 and CDR2 are SGHNT and YYREEE (reference sequence). The CDR3 extends over 14 amino acids. The CDR3, as DNA: TGTGCCAGCAGCTTGGTAGGGTCGAACACTGAAGCTTTCTTT. Encoded protein: CASSLVGSNTEAFF.

This rearrangement joins TRBV3-1 (or the pseudogene TRBV3-2) to TRBJ2-1; no reliable D call. CDR1 and CDR2 from the germline V gene are LGHDT and YNNKEL (reference sequence). This CDR3 contains 17 residues. V was trimmed by 5 bases and J by 5 bases, leaving 22 bases between them. The CDR3 loop reads CASSACPPIHSDNEQFF. The CDR3 nucleotides read TGTGCCAGCAGCGCTTGTCCTCCCATTCATTCCGACAATGAGCAGTTCTTC.

This chain uses TRBV2 with TRBJ1-5, with no clear D. Germline V gives CDR1 SNHLY, CDR2 FYNNEI. The germline V and J ends were trimmed by 4 bases and 2 bases, with 6 bases remaining between them. The CDR3 runs to 13 residues. CDR3: CASSGEGNQPQHF. DNA for the CDR3: TGTGCCAGCAGTGGGGAGGGCAATCAGCCCCAGCATTTT.

This sequence joins TRBV29-1 and TRBJ2-3, with TRBD2 identical over 11 bases. This CDR3 spans 15 amino acids. V lost 6 bases, J lost 4 bases, and 9 bases stayed unmatched. Germline V CDR1 and CDR2: SQVTM, ANQGSEA. CDR3 sequence reads: CSVGPGTSGPDTQYF. The CDR3 DNA sequence: TGCAGCGTCGGTCCCGGGACTAGCGGCCCAGATACGCAGTATTTT.

The chain employs TRBV7-3 and TRBJ1-6; D possibly corresponds to TRBD1 (5 bases). The length of the CDR3 is 13 residues. Trimming left V 2 bases short and J 10 bases short, with 9 bases between. Germline-derived CDR1 and CDR2 are SGHTA and FQGTGA. CDR3 DNA: TGTGCCAGCAGCTTAGGGGGTGGGTCACCCCTCCACTTT. It encodes CASSLGGGSPLHF.

The CDR3 loop is CASSERRPYGYTF. For the CDR3, the DNA is TGTGCCAGCAGTGAACGGCGGCCCTATGGCTACACCTTC. The chain links TRBV6-1 to TRBJ1-2; the D is unclear. V dropped 2 bases and J dropped 4 bases, with 8 bases sitting between them. CDR3 size: 13 residues. Germline lookup yields CDR1 MNHNS and CDR2 SASEGT.

This clone appeared once. This rearrangement joins TRBV5-4 to TRBJ2-2; D may be TRBD2 (6 bases). The germline V and J ends were trimmed by 4 bases and 5 bases, with 18 bases remaining between them. CDR1 SGHNT and CDR2 YYREEE come from the germline V gene (reference sequence). The CDR3 is 16 amino acids. CDR3 in DNA: TGTGCCAGCAGCCCCAGGACCGGTGGAGGGACCGGGGAGCTGTTTTTT. Protein: CASSPRTGGGTGELFF.

As for this clone: Other DNA sequences of this sample code for an identical CDR3. The chain has TRBV28 and TRBJ2-5, with TRBD1 matching over 7 bases. CDR1 is MDHEN and CDR2 is SYDVKM in the germline V gene. The CDR3 loop spans 14 amino acids. V gave up 2 bases and J gave up 3 bases; unmatched junction bases: 3. CDR3 sequence (DNA): TGTGCCAGCAGTTTAGCAGGGGGTGAAGAGACCCAGTACTTC. Protein product: CASSLAGGEETQYF.

The genes are TRBV11-2 and TRBJ2-7; 11 bases fit TRBD2. The CDR3 loop spans 14 amino acids. Germline CDR1 and CDR2: SGHAT and FQNNGV. V lost 3 bases and J lost 3; bases outside the gene matches: 1. The CDR3 reads CASSFGTSGYEQYF. The DNA for the CDR3 is TGTGCCAGCAGCTTCGGGACTAGCGGCTACGAGCAGTACTTC.

The V and J genes are TRBV6-5 and TRBJ1-2; D gene unclear. V gave up 4 bases and J gave up 2 bases, with 14 bases separating them. This CDR3 is built from 15 residues. Germline CDR1 and CDR2: MNHEY and SVGAGI. CDR3 protein: CASSSKTGVNYGYTF. The CDR3, as DNA: TGTGCCAGCAGTTCAAAAACCGGGGTCAACTATGGCTACACCTTC.

This chain joins TRBV7-8 and TRBJ2-1; weak D call: TRBD2 (6 bases). The CDR3 totals 14 residues. Germline CDR1 is SGHVS and CDR2 is FQNEAQ. V was cut by 7 bases and J by 6 bases, with 16 bases left in between. This CDR3 reads CASIPREYGNEQFF. The CDR3 bases are TGTGCCAGCATACCCCGGGAGTATGGCAATGAGCAGTTCTTC. Combining the CDR3 with reference TRBV7-8 and TRBJ2-1 gives the whole variable domain GAGVSQSPRYKVAKRGQDVALRCDPISGHVSLFWYQQALGQGPEFLTYFQNEAQLDKSGLPSDRFFAERPEGSVSTLKIQRTQQEDSAVYLCASIPREYGNEQFFGPGTRLTVL.

This chain links TRBV5-6 with TRBJ2-7; maybe TRBD2 (5 bases). The CDR3 spans 13 residues. The ends were cut back, 6 bases at V and 3 bases at J, with 13 bases in the middle. CDR1 SGHDT and CDR2 YYEEEE come from the germline V gene. The CDR3 is CASTQRLFYEQYF. The CDR3 coding sequence is TGTGCCAGCACCCAGCGGCTCTTCTACGAGCAGTACTTC.

This chain uses TRBV5-5 with TRBJ1-5; the D gene is possibly TRBD1 (5 bases). There are 16 residues in the CDR3. From germline, CDR1 is SGHKS and CDR2 YYEKEE (reference sequence). Trimming stripped 1 base from V and 5 bases from J, with 16 bases between. The chain's CDR3 is CASSLISGSGYQPQHF. The CDR3, as DNA: TGTGCCAGCAGCTTGATCTCAGGGAGTGGATATCAGCCCCAGCATTTT.

This chain connects TRBV27 to TRBJ1-2; TRBD1 matches 7 bases. The CDR3 extends over 13 amino acids. Germline V gives CDR1 MNHEY, CDR2 SMNVEV (reference sequence). Trimming removed 5 bases from V and 8 bases from J; junction bases left unmatched: 8. DNA for the CDR3: TGTGCCAGCAGTAAACAGGGGTTTGGGGGCTACACCTTC. Its protein product is CASSKQGFGGYTF.

The chain combines TRBV14 with TRBJ1-3; D unclear. Germline CDR1 SGHDN, CDR2 FVKESK. This CDR3 is built from 16 residues. V was trimmed by 4 bases and J by 4 bases, leaving 17 bases between them. The CDR3 DNA is TGTGCCAGCAGCCTGGACCGAGCTGTTCTGGGAAACACCATATATTTT. Protein sequence: CASSLDRAVLGNTIYF.

V gene TRBV19 combines with J gene TRBJ1-2; tentatively, D is TRBD1 (6 bases). With 6 bases removed from V and 4 bases from J, the gap between germline ends came to 18 bases. The CDR3 runs 15 residues. Germline V gives CDR1 LNHDA, CDR2 SQIVND (reference sequence). The CDR3 nucleotides are TGTGCCAGTAGCATTGGGGGGGGCAGGCGCTATGGCTACACCTTC. Protein sequence: CASSIGGGRRYGYTF.

CDR3 nucleotide sequence: TGTGCCAGCAGCGGGAAGGGACAGGGGATGTTGAACACTGAAGCTTTCTTT. Translation: CASSGKGQGMLNTEAFF. The chain links TRBV5-6 to TRBJ1-1, with TRBD1 matching 10 bases. Trimming at V came to 4 bases and at J to 0 bases, leaving 9 bases not matched to a gene. This CDR3 is 17 amino acids long. Per the germline V gene, CDR1 is SGHDT and CDR2 is YYEEEE.